These 16 T cell receptor beta chains came from one sample sequenced in a study of Ad26.COV2.S vaccination and SARS-CoV-2 variants. Generated by immunoSEQ multiplex PCR, the TCRdb table keeps only in-frame clones and is missing some. Of under 550,000 clones in the sample, around 90% were seen once. Treatment noted: over 15 received Ad26.COV2.S at low or high dose, single or two shots; five or six received placebo; per-sample allocation not given. Sampling was done on day 63 after the first vaccine or placebo injection. The starting material was peripheral blood, obtained in a trial of Ad26.COV2.S vaccine versus placebo. The source is a person between 18 and 59 years old who received the Ad26.COV2.S COVID-19 vaccine or a placebo.

This clone was seen only once. The rearrangement uses TRBV4-1 and TRBJ2-6; D gene uncertain. The CDR3 is 18 amino acids. CDR1 is MGHRA, CDR2 YSYEKL, per germline. The V end lost 0 bases, the J end lost 0 bases, and 12 bases lay between the germline ends. CDR3 sequence (DNA): TGCGCCAGCAGCCAAGATCCCCCCACCTTCTCTGGGGCCAACGTCCTGACTTTC. Its translation: CASSQDPPTFSGANVLTF.

This clone has only one observation. The DNA of the CDR3 is TGTGCCAGCAGCCAAGTCCATTTGAACACTGAAGCTTTCTTT. This translates into CASSQVHLNTEAFF. The rearrangement uses TRBV14 and TRBJ1-1; no firm D call. CDR3 length: 14 residues. V lost 1 base, J lost 0 bases, and 6 bases lay in between. Germline CDR1 is SGHDN and CDR2 is FVKESK.

This chain joins TRBV5-1 and TRBJ1-6, with D maybe TRBD1 (6 bases). CDR1 SGHRS and CDR2 YFSETQ come from the germline V gene. CDR3 size: 17 residues. V lost 4 bases and J lost 0, with 14 bases in between. The DNA of the CDR3 is TGCGCCAGCAGCCGGGTAGGACAGAGCTCCTATAATTCACCCCTCCACTTT. As protein: CASSRVGQSSYNSPLHF.

The chain combines TRBV14 with TRBJ1-2, with D unclear. V shed 3 bases and J shed 6 bases, with 11 bases lying between them. From germline, CDR1 is SGHDN and CDR2 FVKESK. The CDR3 is 13 residues long. CDR3 nucleotides: TGTGCCAGCAGCCAGGCCGGCGGGAATGGCTACACCTTC. This sequence encodes CASSQAGGNGYTF.

This rearrangement joins TRBV4-3 to TRBJ2-7; 7 bases fit TRBD2. V trimming: 3 bases; J trimming: 2 bases; junction bases outside the gene matches: 10. Germline loops: CDR1 LGHNA, CDR2 YSLEER. This CDR3 has 16 residues. In DNA form, the CDR3 reads TGCGCCAGCAGCCAGGGTGGCGGGAGCCCCACCTACGAGCAGTACTTC. Encoded protein: CASSQGGGSPTYEQYF.

The chain recombines TRBV4-3 with TRBJ1-3; D possibly corresponds to TRBD1 (5 bases). The V end lost 0 bases, the J end lost 4 bases, and 19 bases lay between the germline ends. Germline V gene data show CDR1 as LGHNA and CDR2 as YSLEER. CDR3 length: 18 residues. This CDR3 is CASSQDYGQGLYGNTIYF. CDR3 sequence (DNA): TGCGCCAGCAGCCAAGATTACGGCCAGGGCCTATACGGAAACACCATATATTTT.

The chain has TRBV14 and TRBJ1-6; 7 bases are shared with TRBD1. J gave up 10 bases and V 4 bases, and 10 bases lay outside the gene matches. The CDR3 contains 15 residues. Germline V CDR1 and CDR2: SGHDN, FVKESK. CDR3 in amino acids: CASSPRQGEGSPLHF. The CDR3 bases are TGTGCCAGCAGCCCACGACAGGGTGAAGGATCACCCCTCCACTTT.

The chain links TRBV7-2 to TRBJ2-7, with D tentatively TRBD2 (5 bases). With 1 base removed from V and 2 bases from J, the gap between germline ends came to 9 bases. This CDR3 region has 14 residues. Germline V lookup: CDR1 SGHTA, CDR2 FQGNSA. The CDR3, as DNA: TGTGCCAGCAGCTTAGATCGCGGGCCCTACGAGCAGTACTTC. The encoded protein is CASSLDRGPYEQYF.

This clone was observed once. The CDR3 is CASSPIGGESYGYTF. The DNA for the CDR3 is TGTGCCAGCAGTCCTATCGGGGGAGAGTCCTATGGCTACACCTTC. The chain has TRBV27 and TRBJ1-2, with D possibly matching TRBD1 (5 bases). Germline V CDR1 and CDR2: MNHEY, SMNVEV (reference sequence). The CDR3 contains 15 residues. Deletions cut 5 bases from V and 4 bases from J, with 17 bases between.

This rearrangement joins TRBV19 to TRBJ1-5, with 8 bases lining up with TRBD1. From germline, CDR1 is LNHDA and CDR2 SQIVND (reference sequence). The CDR3 extends over 16 amino acids. The V gene end was trimmed by 6 bases and the J gene end by 0 bases; junction bases not matched to a gene: 7. CDR3 coding DNA: TGTGCCAGTAGCCTCCGGACAGGGAATAGCAATCAGCCCCAGCATTTT. This translates into CASSLRTGNSNQPQHF.

The chain recombines TRBV27 with TRBJ2-7, with a weak D call TRBD2 (5 bases). The CDR3 length is 13 residues. The ends were cut back, 3 bases at V and 2 bases at J, with 8 bases in the middle. Per the germline V gene, CDR1 is MNHEY and CDR2 is SMNVEV (reference sequence). The CDR3 bases are TGTGCCAGCAGTTTTGGGAGTACCTACGAGCAGTACTTC. Protein sequence: CASSFGSTYEQYF.

This clone showed up just once. In DNA form, the CDR3 reads TGTGCCAGCAGTGAGTTGAGGGGAGAGACCCAGTACTTC. Residues: CASSELRGETQYF. V usage is TRBV6-1 and J usage is TRBJ2-5; D is possibly TRBD1 or TRBD2 (5 bases each). Trimming removed 3 bases from V and 4 bases from J, with 9 bases in between. The CDR3 loop spans 13 amino acids. The germline CDR1 and CDR2 sequences are MNHNS and SASEGT.

V is TRBV6-6 and J is TRBJ1-1; no clear D gene. In germline, CDR1 is MNHNY, CDR2 SVGAGI (reference sequence). The CDR3 runs to 11 residues. The V end lost 6 bases, the J end lost 1 base, and 3 bases lay between the germline ends. The CDR3 region has the DNA TGTGCCAGCAGATGGAACACTGAAGCTTTCTTT. Translating it yields CASRWNTEAFF.

The rearrangement joins TRBV6-5 to TRBJ1-6; possibly TRBD1 for D (5 bases). This CDR3 is 13 amino acids long. CDR1 MNHEY and CDR2 SVGAGI come from the germline V gene. V lost 10 bases and J 7 bases, leaving 14 bases between the germline ends. CDR3 sequence (DNA): TGTGCCACCTTGGGGCAGCAAAATTCACCCCTCCACTTT. Encoded protein: CATLGQQNSPLHF.

This chain joins TRBV7-2 and TRBJ2-3; D gene ambiguous. CDR3 size: 14 residues. With 3 bases removed from V and 3 bases from J, the gap between germline ends came to 10 bases. Germline V gives CDR1 SGHTA, CDR2 FQGNSA. The CDR3 nucleotides read TGTGCCAGCAGCTTTTATGGACCAACAGATACGCAGTATTTT. Its translation: CASSFYGPTDTQYF.

The chain recombines TRBV28 with TRBJ2-3, with D tentatively TRBD2 (6 bases). CDR1 and CDR2 from the germline V gene are MDHEN and SYDVKM. The CDR3 is made up of 15 amino acids. V dropped 1 base and J dropped 0 bases, with 8 bases sitting between them. The CDR3 DNA follows: TGTGCCAGCAGTTTATCAGGGACTAGCACAGATACGCAGTATTTT. Its translation: CASSLSGTSTDTQYF.